In this sample, the clone carrying this T cell receptor (beta chain) turned up once. Its antigen is currently unknown. The CDR3 length is 13 residues. V lost 0 bases and J lost 5, with 8 bases in between. The germline gives CDR1 SGHRS, CDR2 YFSETQ. The sample originates from a study of cytomegalovirus exposure and HLA in healthy donors. Study-level results: Per published reports, the classifier diagnosed cytomegalovirus status with high specificity and sensitivity.

Primers for the PCR totalled 60 Vbeta and 13 Jbeta. Original data processing: Per a later analysis, the number of unique TCR beta chains was around 80 million, of which around 10 million were shared. The table came from immunoSEQ multiplex PCR; TCRdb's copy has only in-frame clones and leaves some out. For V, J and clone size, that table is used; D and trimming come from the DNA. The data contain 150,000 to 200,000 clones, about four fifths of them singletons. The receptor comes from a woman under 40 in good health and CMV-seropositive. The sequencing input was PBMCs. The gene calls are TRBV5-1 and TRBJ2-5, with D hard to call. CDR3 sequence: CASSLDITETQYF. CDR3 bases: TGCGCCAGCAGCTTGGACATCACCGAGACCCAGTACTTC.